The following is a TCR beta chain sequence with its context. Its antigen is undetermined. This record belongs to a study of blood T cells in healthy people across ages. V was clipped by 8 bases and J by 3 bases; unmatched bases: 15. CDR3 length: 18 residues. The germline gives CDR1 KGHDR, CDR2 SFDVKD. Sample-barcoded 5' priming and a J-beta primer mix drove a second PCR of roughly 7 to 11 cycles. A single record per CDR3 protein comes from TCRdb applying MiXCR to the 5' RACE reads. This table has under 2 million distinct CDR3 sequences, 34% appearing once. General observations from the study: Naive and antigen-experienced cells were not separated, limiting conclusive comparison.

The people who gave samples were healthy Caucasians from Russia, aged about 6 to 100. Peripheral blood samples of 9 to 10 milliliters were drawn from each donor. In each sample, at least 6.5 million PBMCs were isolated. The chain employs TRBV24-1 and TRBJ2-2; 9 bases agree with TRBD1. The sequence was collected from a woman in her 30s in good health. Sequenced input: blood. In DNA form, the CDR3 reads TGTGCCACCATCCGGGACAGGGTAGAAGTTTGCGACACCGGGGAGCTGTTTTTT. Protein product: CATIRDRVEVCDTGELFF.